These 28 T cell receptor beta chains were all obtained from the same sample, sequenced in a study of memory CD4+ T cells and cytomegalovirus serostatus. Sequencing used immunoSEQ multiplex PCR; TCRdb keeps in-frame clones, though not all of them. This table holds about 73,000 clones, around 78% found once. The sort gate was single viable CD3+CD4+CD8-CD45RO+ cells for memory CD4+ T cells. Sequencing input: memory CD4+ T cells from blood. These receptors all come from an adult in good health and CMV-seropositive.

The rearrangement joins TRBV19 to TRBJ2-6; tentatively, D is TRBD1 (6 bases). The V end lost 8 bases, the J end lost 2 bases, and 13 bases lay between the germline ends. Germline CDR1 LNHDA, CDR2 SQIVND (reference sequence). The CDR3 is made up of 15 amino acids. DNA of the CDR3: TGTGCCAGTTCAACAGGGTGGGCTGGGGCCAACGTCCTGACTTTC. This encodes CASSTGWAGANVLTF.

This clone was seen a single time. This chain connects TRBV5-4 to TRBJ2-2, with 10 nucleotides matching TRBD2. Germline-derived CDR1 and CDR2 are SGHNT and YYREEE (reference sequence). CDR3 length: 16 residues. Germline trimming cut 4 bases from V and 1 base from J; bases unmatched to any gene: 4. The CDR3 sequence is CASSRRTSGNTGELFF. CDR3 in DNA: TGTGCCAGCAGCAGACGGACTAGCGGGAACACCGGGGAGCTGTTTTTT.

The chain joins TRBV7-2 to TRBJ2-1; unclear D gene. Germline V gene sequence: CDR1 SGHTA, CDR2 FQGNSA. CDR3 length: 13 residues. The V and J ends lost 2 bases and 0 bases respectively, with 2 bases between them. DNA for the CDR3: TGTGCCAGCAGCTTAAGCTCCTACAATGAGCAGTTCTTC. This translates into CASSLSSYNEQFF.

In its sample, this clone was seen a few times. CDR3 protein: CASSRRGRGYNEQFF. CDR3 DNA sequence: TGTGCCAGCAGTAGGCGGGGGAGGGGTTACAATGAGCAGTTCTTC. The chain couples TRBV6-5 to TRBJ2-1; 7 bases align to TRBD2. From germline, CDR1 is MNHEY and CDR2 SVGAGI. The CDR3 spans 15 residues. After removal of 5 bases from V and 4 bases from J, the junction contained 8 bases not matched to a gene.

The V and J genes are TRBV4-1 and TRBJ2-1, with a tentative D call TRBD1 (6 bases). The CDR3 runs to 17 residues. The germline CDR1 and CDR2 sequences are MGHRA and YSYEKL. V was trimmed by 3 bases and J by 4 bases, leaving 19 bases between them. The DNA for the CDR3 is TGCGCCAGCAGCCAGAGCGCGGCAGGGGCTGTTTACAATGAGCAGTTCTTC. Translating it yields CASSQSAAGAVYNEQFF.

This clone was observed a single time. This CDR3 reads CASSKAPGASKETQYF. The CDR3 coding sequence is TGTGCCAGCAGCAAGGCCCCGGGGGCCTCCAAAGAGACCCAGTACTTC. The chain uses TRBV21-1 and TRBJ2-5. TRBV21-1 has pseudogene status. The CDR3 length is 16 residues.

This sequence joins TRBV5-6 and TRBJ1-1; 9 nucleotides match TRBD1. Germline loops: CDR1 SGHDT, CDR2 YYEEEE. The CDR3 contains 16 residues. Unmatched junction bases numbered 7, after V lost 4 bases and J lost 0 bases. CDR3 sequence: CASSGGTGRVNTEAFF. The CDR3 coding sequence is TGTGCCAGCAGCGGGGGGACAGGGAGGGTGAACACTGAAGCTTTCTTT.

CDR3 nucleotide sequence: TGTGCCAGTAGTCAACACCGGGACGTAACCGGGGAGCTGTTTTTT. Protein product: CASSQHRDVTGELFF. The chain links TRBV19 to TRBJ2-2; tentatively, D is TRBD1 or TRBD2 (5 bases each). CDR3 length: 15 residues. V gave up 5 bases and J gave up 5 bases, with 15 bases separating them. The germline CDR1 and CDR2 sequences are LNHDA and SQIVND (reference sequence).

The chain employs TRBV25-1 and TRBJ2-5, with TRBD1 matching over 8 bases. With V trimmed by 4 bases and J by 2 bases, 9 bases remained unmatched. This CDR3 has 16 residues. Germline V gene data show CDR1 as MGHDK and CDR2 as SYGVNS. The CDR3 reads CASSATHGTGQETQYF. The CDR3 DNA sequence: TGTGCCAGCAGTGCCACTCATGGGACAGGACAAGAGACCCAGTACTTC.

Written as DNA, the CDR3 is TGTGCCAGCAGCACACGGACCGTAGGCTACACCTTC. This translates into CASSTRTVGYTF. V usage is TRBV5-6 and J usage is TRBJ1-2; D uncertain. V was shortened by 4 bases and J by 8 bases, with 12 bases between the two germline ends. In germline, CDR1 is SGHDT, CDR2 YYEEEE. The CDR3 contains 12 residues.

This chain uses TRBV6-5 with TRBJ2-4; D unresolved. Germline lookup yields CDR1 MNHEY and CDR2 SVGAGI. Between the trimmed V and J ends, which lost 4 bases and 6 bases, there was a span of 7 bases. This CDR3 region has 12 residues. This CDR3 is CASSSTRNIQYF. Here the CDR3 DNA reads TGTGCCAGCAGTTCCACCCGAAACATTCAGTACTTC.

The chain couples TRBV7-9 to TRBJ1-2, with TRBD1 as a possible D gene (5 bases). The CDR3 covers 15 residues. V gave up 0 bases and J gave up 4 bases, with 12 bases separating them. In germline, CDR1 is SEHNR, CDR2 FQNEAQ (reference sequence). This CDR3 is CASSLAGPQGYGYTF. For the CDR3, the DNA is TGTGCCAGCAGCTTAGCGGGCCCCCAGGGCTATGGCTACACCTTC.

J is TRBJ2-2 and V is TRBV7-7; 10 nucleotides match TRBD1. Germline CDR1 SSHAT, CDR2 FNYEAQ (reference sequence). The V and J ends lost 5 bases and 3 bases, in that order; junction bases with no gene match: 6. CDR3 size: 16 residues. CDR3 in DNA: TGTGCCAGCAGCCTCTCCGGGACAGGGGACACCGGGGAGCTGTTTTTT. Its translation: CASSLSGTGDTGELFF.

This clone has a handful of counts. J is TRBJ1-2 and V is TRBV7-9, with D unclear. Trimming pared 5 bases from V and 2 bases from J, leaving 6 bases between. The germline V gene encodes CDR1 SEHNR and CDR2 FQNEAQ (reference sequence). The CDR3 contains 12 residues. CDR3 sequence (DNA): TGTGCCAGCAGCCCCACAAACTATGGCTACACCTTC. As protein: CASSPTNYGYTF.

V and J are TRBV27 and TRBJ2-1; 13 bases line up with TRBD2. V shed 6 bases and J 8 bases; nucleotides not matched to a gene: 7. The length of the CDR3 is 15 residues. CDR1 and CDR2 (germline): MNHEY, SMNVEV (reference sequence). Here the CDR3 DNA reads TGTGCCAGCAGACCCCGGACTAGCGGGAGTCATGAGCAGTTCTTC. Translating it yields CASRPRTSGSHEQFF.

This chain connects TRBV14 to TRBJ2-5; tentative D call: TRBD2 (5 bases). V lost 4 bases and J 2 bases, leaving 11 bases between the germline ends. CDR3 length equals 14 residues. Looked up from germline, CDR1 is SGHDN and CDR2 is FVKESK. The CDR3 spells CASSRWGEQETQYF. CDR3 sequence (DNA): TGTGCCAGCAGCCGGTGGGGAGAGCAAGAGACCCAGTACTTC. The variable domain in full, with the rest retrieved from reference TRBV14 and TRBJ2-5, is EAGVTQFPSHSVIEKGQTVTLRCDPISGHDNLYWYRRVMGKEIKFLLHFVKESKQDESGMPNNRFLAERTGGTYSTLKVQPAELEDSGVYFCASSRWGEQETQYFGPGTRLLVL.

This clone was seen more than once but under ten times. In DNA form, the CDR3 reads TGCGCCAGCAGTGAGGGAGGGAGCGGCAATCAGCCCCAGCATTTT. Amino acid sequence: CASSEGGSGNQPQHF. The chain links TRBV10-1 to TRBJ1-5; D ambiguous. Trimming shortened V by 2 bases and J by 2 bases, and 10 bases separated the two germline ends. The length of the CDR3 is 15 residues. Germline assignment: CDR1 WNHNN and CDR2 SYGVQD (reference sequence).

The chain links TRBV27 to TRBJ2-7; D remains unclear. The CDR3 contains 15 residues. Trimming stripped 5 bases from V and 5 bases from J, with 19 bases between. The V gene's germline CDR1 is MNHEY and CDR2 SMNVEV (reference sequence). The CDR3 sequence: CASSPTYSRADEQYF. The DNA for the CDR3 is TGTGCCAGCAGTCCTACCTATTCAAGGGCTGACGAGCAGTACTTC.

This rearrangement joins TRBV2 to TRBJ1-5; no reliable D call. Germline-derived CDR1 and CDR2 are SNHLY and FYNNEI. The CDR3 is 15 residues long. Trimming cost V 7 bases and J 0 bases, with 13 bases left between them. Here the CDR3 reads CASTRTEDSNQPQHF. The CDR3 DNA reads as TGTGCCAGCACTCGGACCGAGGATAGCAATCAGCCCCAGCATTTT.

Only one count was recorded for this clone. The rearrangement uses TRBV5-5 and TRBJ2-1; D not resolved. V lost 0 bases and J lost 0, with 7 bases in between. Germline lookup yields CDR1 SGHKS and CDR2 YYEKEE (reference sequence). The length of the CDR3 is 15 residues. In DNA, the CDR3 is TGTGCCAGCAGCTTGGACGGTGACTCCTACAATGAGCAGTTCTTC. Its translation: CASSLDGDSYNEQFF.

The CDR3 nucleotides are TGTGCCAGCATAACTGGGCCCGCCACCGGGGAGCTGTTTTTT. Translation: CASITGPATGELFF. This chain joins TRBV6-1 and TRBJ2-2, with D unresolved. From germline, CDR1 is MNHNS and CDR2 SASEGT. Trimming removed 7 bases from V and 4 bases from J, with 13 bases in between. This CDR3 is 14 amino acids long.

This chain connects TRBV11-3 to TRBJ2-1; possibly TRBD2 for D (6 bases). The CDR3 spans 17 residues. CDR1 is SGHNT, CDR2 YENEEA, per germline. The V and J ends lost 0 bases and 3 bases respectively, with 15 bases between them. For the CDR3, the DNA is TGTGCCAGCAGCTTAGATCGTCATAGCGGAAACTACAATGAGCAGTTCTTC. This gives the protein CASSLDRHSGNYNEQFF.

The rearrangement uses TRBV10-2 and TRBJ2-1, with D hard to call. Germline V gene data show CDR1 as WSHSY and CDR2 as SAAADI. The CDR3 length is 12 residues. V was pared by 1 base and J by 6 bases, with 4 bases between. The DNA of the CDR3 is TGCGCCAGCAGTGAGTATAGCAATGAGCAGTTCTTC. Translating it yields CASSEYSNEQFF.

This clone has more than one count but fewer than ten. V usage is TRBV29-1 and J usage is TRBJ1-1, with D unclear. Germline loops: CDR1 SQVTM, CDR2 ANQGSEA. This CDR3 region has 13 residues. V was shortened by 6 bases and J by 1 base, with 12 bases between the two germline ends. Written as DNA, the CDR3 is TGCAGCGTCCAGAGGAGCTCGAACACTGAAGCTTTCTTT. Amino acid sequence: CSVQRSSNTEAFF.

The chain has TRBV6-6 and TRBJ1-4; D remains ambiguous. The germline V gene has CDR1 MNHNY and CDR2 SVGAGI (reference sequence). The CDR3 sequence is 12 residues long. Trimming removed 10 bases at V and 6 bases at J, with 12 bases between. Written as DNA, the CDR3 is TGTGCCACTACCGACCTCTATGAAAAACTGTTTTTT. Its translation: CATTDLYEKLFF.

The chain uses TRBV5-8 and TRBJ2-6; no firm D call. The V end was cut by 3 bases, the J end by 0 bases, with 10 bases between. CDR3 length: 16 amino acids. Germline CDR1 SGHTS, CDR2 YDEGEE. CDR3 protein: CASSSARGSGANVLTF. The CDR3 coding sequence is TGTGCCAGCAGCTCAGCCCGAGGCTCTGGGGCCAACGTCCTGACTTTC.

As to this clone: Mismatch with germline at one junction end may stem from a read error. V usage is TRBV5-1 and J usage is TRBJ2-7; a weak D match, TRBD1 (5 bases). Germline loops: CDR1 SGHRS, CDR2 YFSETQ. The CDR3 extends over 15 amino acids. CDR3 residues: CVSSSATGQLYEQYF. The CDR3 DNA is TGCGTCAGCAGCTCCGCCACAGGTCAACTTTACGAGCAGTACTTC.

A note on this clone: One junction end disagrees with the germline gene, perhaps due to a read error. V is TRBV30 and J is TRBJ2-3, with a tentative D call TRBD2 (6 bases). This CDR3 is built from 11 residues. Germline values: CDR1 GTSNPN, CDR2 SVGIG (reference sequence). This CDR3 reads CAWDRTGTQHF. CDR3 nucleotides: TGTGCCTGGGATCGAACCGGGACTCAACATTTT.